The present T cell receptor (beta chain) was sequenced within a study of blood T cell repertoires in COVID-19. TCRdb's table, derived via immunoSEQ multiplex PCR, lists solely in-frame clones and lacks some. The sample lists roughly 230,000 clones, around 83% seen once, with roughly 7.4% in the top ten. Trimming cost V 1 base and J 1 base; bases outside gene matches: 0. This CDR3 is 14 amino acids long. Germline V lookup: CDR1 SGHRS, CDR2 YFSETQ. Sequenced: peripheral blood. The origin of this receptor is a woman aged 50 to 60 with acute or convalescent COVID-19. V and J are TRBV5-1 and TRBJ2-3; 7 nucleotides agree with TRBD1. This chain's CDR3 is CASSLQGGTDTQYF. The CDR3 DNA reads TGCGCCAGCAGCTTGCAGGGGGGCACAGATACGCAGTATTTT.